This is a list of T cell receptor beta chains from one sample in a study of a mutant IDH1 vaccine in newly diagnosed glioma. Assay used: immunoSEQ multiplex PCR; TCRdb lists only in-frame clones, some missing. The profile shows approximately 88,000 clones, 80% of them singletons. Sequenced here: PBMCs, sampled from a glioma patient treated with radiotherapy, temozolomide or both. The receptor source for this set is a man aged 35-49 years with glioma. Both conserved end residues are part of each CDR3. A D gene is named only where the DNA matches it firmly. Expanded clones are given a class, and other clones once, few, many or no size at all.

CDR3 DNA: TGCGCCAGCAGTGAGGTAACAGGGGGCTGGACTGAAGCTTTCTTT
CDR3 protein: CASSEVTGGWTEAFF
clone size: -
J gene: TRBJ1-1
V gene: TRBV10-1
D gene: TRBD1

CDR3 DNA: TGTGCCAGCAGCTTAGGGACAGGGAGGACTGAAGCTTTCTTT
CDR3 protein: CASSLGTGRTEAFF
clone size: few
J gene: TRBJ1-1
V gene: TRBV7-8
D gene: TRBD1

CDR3 DNA: TGTGCCAGCAGCTTAAACGCCGGGACAGGCGCTTCCTACGAGCAGTACTTC
CDR3 protein: CASSLNAGTGASYEQYF
clone size: once
J gene: TRBJ2-7
V gene: TRBV7-9
D gene: TRBD1

CDR3 DNA: TGTGCCAGCAGTCTCCGGGCCGGAGCCAAAAACATTCAGTACTTC
CDR3 protein: CASSLRAGAKNIQYF
clone size: -
J gene: TRBJ2-4
V gene: TRBV28
D gene: -

CDR3 DNA: TGTGCCAGCAGCTACCGGACCCCGCAGGAAGAGACCCAGTACTTC
CDR3 protein: CASSYRTPQEETQYF
clone size: -
J gene: TRBJ2-5
V gene: TRBV5-4
D gene: -

CDR3 DNA: TGTGCCAGCAGCGTAGGGACAGGGGGTCCCTACGAGCAGTACTTC
CDR3 protein: CASSVGTGGPYEQYF
clone size: once
J gene: TRBJ2-7
V gene: TRBV9
D gene: TRBD1

CDR3 DNA: TGTGCCAGCAGCTTAGCGGCGAGGGGGAACACTGAAGCTTTCTTT
CDR3 protein: CASSLAARGNTEAFF
clone size: few
J gene: TRBJ1-1
V gene: TRBV11-1
D gene: -

CDR3 DNA: TGTGCCAGCAGCTTGAGACTAGCGGGGGCGTTCGCGAACACCGGGGAGCTGTTTTTT
CDR3 protein: CASSLRLAGAFANTGELFF
clone size: -
J gene: TRBJ2-2
V gene: TRBV11-2
D gene: TRBD2

CDR3 DNA: TGTGCCAGCAACATGGGACAGGGGGTTAACTATGGCTACACCTTC
CDR3 protein: CASNMGQGVNYGYTF
clone size: -
J gene: TRBJ1-2
V gene: TRBV7-9
D gene: TRBD1

CDR3 DNA: TGTGCCAGCAGCCTCCAGACCTTAGGGCCGAGGACTGAAGCTTTCTTT
CDR3 protein: CASSLQTLGPRTEAFF
clone size: -
J gene: TRBJ1-1
V gene: TRBV4-2
D gene: -

CDR3 DNA: TGTGCCAGCAGACGGGACAGGGGGGAATACAATGAGCAGTTCTTC
CDR3 protein: CASRRDRGEYNEQFF
clone size: -
J gene: TRBJ2-1
V gene: TRBV6-6
D gene: TRBD1

CDR3 DNA: TGTGCCAGCAGCTTAGAGGGCAGCTCCTACGAGCAGTACTTC
CDR3 protein: CASSLEGSSYEQYF
clone size: -
J gene: TRBJ2-7
V gene: TRBV7-8
D gene: -

CDR3 DNA: TGTGCCATCATCCAGGACAGCAACACTGAAGCTTTCTTT
CDR3 protein: CAIIQDSNTEAFF
clone size: -
J gene: TRBJ1-1
V gene: TRBV6-5
D gene: -

CDR3 DNA: TGTGCCAGCAGTTTAAAACTAGGGGGAGAAAAACTGTTTTTT
CDR3 protein: CASSLKLGGEKLFF
clone size: -
J gene: TRBJ1-4
V gene: TRBV27
D gene: -

CDR3 DNA: TGTGCCAGTAACCCCACGGCTAGGAGGGGCTACAATGAGCAGTTCTTC
CDR3 protein: CASNPTARRGYNEQFF
clone size: -
J gene: TRBJ2-1
V gene: TRBV19
D gene: -

CDR3 DNA: TGTGCCAGTAGTATGACCGGGACCCCGTTCAATGAGCAGTTCTTC
CDR3 protein: CASSMTGTPFNEQFF
clone size: -
J gene: TRBJ2-1
V gene: TRBV19
D gene: -

CDR3 DNA: TGTGCCAGCAGTCCCCGGGGCAGGTGGGAGACCCAGTACTTC
CDR3 protein: CASSPRGRWETQYF
clone size: once
J gene: TRBJ2-5
V gene: TRBV27
D gene: -

CDR3 DNA: TGTGCCTGGAGTTTAGCCCGGGGGAATGAGCAGTTCTTC
CDR3 protein: CAWSLARGNEQFF
clone size: -
J gene: TRBJ2-1
V gene: TRBV30
D gene: -

CDR3 DNA: TGTGCCAGCAGCTCCCCGACAGGTTACGGGGAGCTGTTTTTT
CDR3 protein: CASSSPTGYGELFF
clone size: -
J gene: TRBJ2-2
V gene: TRBV7-9
D gene: -

CDR3 DNA: TGTGCCATCAGATCAGCTAACTATGGCTACACCTTC
CDR3 protein: CAIRSANYGYTF
clone size: -
J gene: TRBJ1-2
V gene: TRBV10-3
D gene: -

CDR3 DNA: TGCGCCAGCAGCTTGGGACTAGCGGGAGGGCCCGGCGGGGAGCTGTTTTTT
CDR3 protein: CASSLGLAGGPGGELFF
clone size: -
J gene: TRBJ2-2
V gene: TRBV5-1
D gene: TRBD2

CDR3 DNA: TGTGCCACCGGGCCGGATGAGCAGTTCTTC
CDR3 protein: CATGPDEQFF
clone size: -
J gene: TRBJ2-1
V gene: TRBV15
D gene: -

CDR3 DNA: TGTGCCAGCAGCCAGAAGGGGGACAACTCCTACAATGAGCAGTTCTTC
CDR3 protein: CASSQKGDNSYNEQFF
clone size: once
J gene: TRBJ2-1
V gene: TRBV9
D gene: -

CDR3 DNA: TGTGCCATCAGTGAGAAACTATCCTCTGGGGCCAACGTCCTGACTTTC
CDR3 protein: CAISEKLSSGANVLTF
clone size: -
J gene: TRBJ2-6
V gene: TRBV10-3
D gene: -

CDR3 DNA: TGTGCCAGCAGCCCGAGGGGAACTGAAGCTTTCTTT
CDR3 protein: CASSPRGTEAFF
clone size: -
J gene: TRBJ1-1
V gene: TRBV7-8
D gene: -

CDR3 DNA: TGTGCCAGCAGTGGACGGGCTCACGACAGGGAGACCCAGTACTTC
CDR3 protein: CASSGRAHDRETQYF
clone size: -
J gene: TRBJ2-5
V gene: TRBV2
D gene: -

CDR3 DNA: TGTGCCAGCAGTACCTCAGGAGGCTCCCTCTATGGCTACACCTTC
CDR3 protein: CASSTSGGSLYGYTF
clone size: -
J gene: TRBJ1-2
V gene: TRBV27
D gene: -

CDR3 DNA: TGTGCCAGCAGCCACAGGGCCGGCTCTGGAAACACCATATATTTT
CDR3 protein: CASSHRAGSGNTIYF
clone size: -
J gene: TRBJ1-3
V gene: TRBV28
D gene: -

CDR3 DNA: TGCAGCGCCCTCGGAATTGTGGACTCTGGAAACACCATATATTTT
CDR3 protein: CSALGIVDSGNTIYF
clone size: -
J gene: TRBJ1-3
V gene: TRBV29-1
D gene: -

CDR3 DNA: TGTGCCAGCAGTGAAATAGATACTAGCGGCTCCTACGAGCAGTACTTC
CDR3 protein: CASSEIDTSGSYEQYF
clone size: -
J gene: TRBJ2-7
V gene: TRBV2
D gene: TRBD2

CDR3 DNA: TGTGCCAGCAGCGCCGGGGCGAATTCACCCCTCCACTTT
CDR3 protein: CASSAGANSPLHF
clone size: -
J gene: TRBJ1-6
V gene: TRBV6-5
D gene: -

CDR3 DNA: TGTGCCAGCAGCTTAGGAGACAGGGAGGGTACTGAAGCTTTCTTT
CDR3 protein: CASSLGDREGTEAFF
clone size: -
J gene: TRBJ1-1
V gene: TRBV11-1
D gene: TRBD1

CDR3 DNA: TGTGCCAGCAGTTTATCCAGCCTGAACACTGAAGCTTTCTTT
CDR3 protein: CASSLSSLNTEAFF
clone size: -
J gene: TRBJ1-1
V gene: TRBV28
D gene: -